A selection of T cell receptor beta chains follows, all from one sample in a study of blood T cell repertoires in COVID-19. Repertoires were generated with immunoSEQ multiplex PCR, while TCRdb's copy carries only in-frame clones and drops some. Here the sample spans roughly 360,000 clones, approximately 88% being singletons. Sequences were obtained from PBMCs or T cells enriched from blood (not recorded which). The receptors were gathered from a woman in her thirties with acute COVID-19. The CDR3 runs from the conserved cysteine through the conserved F or W. Fields, in order: D gene, clone size, V gene, J gene, CDR3 length, CDR3 protein, CDR3 DNA. D genes are given only for firm matches. Only some rows state a clone size, as once, few, many or a class for expanded clones.

d_call: .; clone_size: once; v_call: TRBV18; j_call: TRBJ2-2; cdr3_length: 16; cdr3_aa: CASSLQGWRNTGELFF; cdr3_nt: TGTGCCAGCTCACTTCAGGGGTGGCGGAACACCGGGGAGCTGTTTTTT
d_call: .; clone_size: .; v_call: TRBV7-8; j_call: TRBJ2-7; cdr3_length: 12; cdr3_aa: CASSPSSYEQYF; cdr3_nt: TGTGCCAGCAGCCCTAGCTCCTACGAGCAGTACTTC
d_call: .; clone_size: .; v_call: TRBV29-1; j_call: TRBJ2-2; cdr3_length: 13; cdr3_aa: CSVEDGGSGELFF; cdr3_nt: TGCAGCGTTGAAGACGGGGGATCCGGGGAGCTGTTTTTT
d_call: .; clone_size: .; v_call: TRBV9; j_call: TRBJ2-7; cdr3_length: 14; cdr3_aa: CASSFRGTAYEQYF; cdr3_nt: TGTGCCAGCAGTTTCCGGGGGACAGCATACGAGCAGTACTTC
d_call: TRBD1; clone_size: .; v_call: TRBV18; j_call: TRBJ2-1; cdr3_length: 13; cdr3_aa: CASSSTGDFEQFF; cdr3_nt: TGTGCCAGCTCATCTACAGGGGATTTTGAGCAGTTCTTC
d_call: .; clone_size: once; v_call: TRBV21-1; j_call: TRBJ1-5; cdr3_length: 16; cdr3_aa: CASSKGGQVCNQPQHF; cdr3_nt: TGTGCCAGCAGCAAAGGCGGGCAGGTTTGCAATCAGCCCCAGCATTTT
d_call: .; clone_size: .; v_call: TRBV9; j_call: TRBJ1-3; cdr3_length: 16; cdr3_aa: CASSTRGGDSGNTIYF; cdr3_nt: TGTGCCAGCAGCACGAGGGGCGGGGACTCTGGAAACACCATATATTTT
d_call: TRBD1; clone_size: .; v_call: TRBV5-5; j_call: TRBJ1-1; cdr3_length: 15; cdr3_aa: CASSSRTGKGTEAFF; cdr3_nt: TGTGCCAGCAGCTCCCGGACAGGGAAGGGGACTGAAGCTTTCTTT
d_call: .; clone_size: .; v_call: TRBV24-1; j_call: TRBJ1-2; cdr3_length: 14; cdr3_aa: CATSDGGPNYGYTF; cdr3_nt: TGTGCCACCAGTGATGGTGGGCCTAACTATGGCTACACCTTC
d_call: .; clone_size: .; v_call: TRBV28; j_call: TRBJ1-1; cdr3_length: 13; cdr3_aa: CASLGGVATEAFF; cdr3_nt: TGTGCCAGCTTGGGCGGGGTCGCCACTGAAGCTTTCTTT
d_call: .; clone_size: .; v_call: TRBV27; j_call: TRBJ1-6; cdr3_length: 14; cdr3_aa: CASCTGWDNSPLHF; cdr3_nt: TGTGCCAGCTGCACAGGGTGGGATAATTCACCCCTCCACTTT
d_call: .; clone_size: .; v_call: TRBV15; j_call: TRBJ2-7; cdr3_length: 15; cdr3_aa: CATSETGRISYEQYF; cdr3_nt: TGTGCCACCAGCGAAACAGGGCGAATTTCCTACGAGCAGTACTTC
d_call: .; clone_size: .; v_call: TRBV14; j_call: TRBJ1-5; cdr3_length: 16; cdr3_aa: CASSPSERVWNQPQHF; cdr3_nt: TGTGCCAGCAGCCCCTCTGAGAGGGTATGGAATCAGCCCCAGCATTTT
d_call: .; clone_size: .; v_call: TRBV5-8; j_call: TRBJ1-1; cdr3_length: 16; cdr3_aa: CASSLVGTGKNTEAFF; cdr3_nt: TGTGCCAGCAGCTTGGTCGGAACCGGGAAGAACACTGAAGCTTTCTTT
d_call: .; clone_size: few; v_call: TRBV1; j_call: TRBJ2-3; cdr3_length: 15; cdr3_aa: CTSSQYGTSTDTQYF; cdr3_nt: TGCACCAGCAGCCAATACGGGACATCCACAGATACGCAGTATTTT
d_call: .; clone_size: .; v_call: TRBV6-1; j_call: TRBJ2-7; cdr3_length: 13; cdr3_aa: CASSEARVYEQYF; cdr3_nt: TGTGCCAGCAGTGAAGCACGGGTATACGAGCAGTACTTC
d_call: .; clone_size: .; v_call: TRBV2; j_call: TRBJ1-4; cdr3_length: 16; cdr3_aa: CASEDTPGGHGEKLFF; cdr3_nt: TGTGCCAGTGAGGATACCCCTGGGGGCCACGGTGAAAAACTGTTTTTT
d_call: TRBD1; clone_size: .; v_call: TRBV6-1; j_call: TRBJ2-3; cdr3_length: 17; cdr3_aa: CASSEALLQGNADTQYF; cdr3_nt: TGTGCCAGCAGTGAAGCCCTTCTACAGGGGAATGCAGATACGCAGTATTTT
d_call: TRBD1; clone_size: .; v_call: TRBV11-1; j_call: TRBJ2-3; cdr3_length: 15; cdr3_aa: CASTHLGQGPDTQYF; cdr3_nt: TGTGCCAGCACCCACCTAGGACAGGGTCCAGATACGCAGTATTTT
d_call: TRBD1; clone_size: .; v_call: TRBV24-1; j_call: TRBJ2-3; cdr3_length: 17; cdr3_aa: CATSDPTRDSPTDTQYF; cdr3_nt: TGTGCCACCAGTGATCCTACCCGGGACAGTCCCACAGATACGCAGTATTTT
d_call: TRBD2; clone_size: .; v_call: TRBV24-1; j_call: TRBJ2-1; cdr3_length: 20; cdr3_aa: CATSDLPGLAGAGSYNEQFF; cdr3_nt: TGTGCCACCAGTGATTTGCCCGGACTAGCGGGGGCCGGCTCCTACAATGAGCAGTTCTTC
d_call: TRBD1; clone_size: .; v_call: TRBV19; j_call: TRBJ1-6; cdr3_length: 14; cdr3_aa: CASRYQGATSPLHF; cdr3_nt: TGTGCCAGTAGGTATCAGGGGGCGACTTCACCCCTCCACTTT
d_call: TRBD2; clone_size: .; v_call: TRBV6-4; j_call: TRBJ2-7; cdr3_length: 16; cdr3_aa: CASSGLAGVNSYEQYF; cdr3_nt: TGTGCCAGCAGTGGACTAGCGGGGGTCAACTCCTACGAGCAGTACTTC
d_call: TRBD1; clone_size: .; v_call: TRBV5-6; j_call: TRBJ1-6; cdr3_length: 16; cdr3_aa: CASSPGQGAYNSPLHF; cdr3_nt: TGTGCCAGCAGCCCAGGACAGGGAGCCTATAATTCACCCCTCCACTTT
d_call: .; clone_size: few; v_call: TRBV4-2; j_call: TRBJ1-5; cdr3_length: 15; cdr3_aa: CASSQEIGGNQPQHF; cdr3_nt: TGTGCCAGCAGCCAAGAGATTGGAGGGAATCAGCCCCAGCATTTT
d_call: TRBD2; clone_size: .; v_call: TRBV3-1/TRBV3-2; j_call: TRBJ2-7; cdr3_length: 14; cdr3_aa: CASSPRTSSLEQYF; cdr3_nt: TGTGCCAGCAGCCCACGGACTAGTTCCTTAGAGCAGTACTTC
d_call: .; clone_size: .; v_call: TRBV30; j_call: TRBJ1-1; cdr3_length: 13; cdr3_aa: CAWSLQGPTEAFF; cdr3_nt: TGTGCCTGGAGTTTACAGGGACCCACTGAAGCTTTCTTT
d_call: .; clone_size: .; v_call: TRBV6-2/TRBV6-3; j_call: TRBJ1-4; cdr3_length: 19; cdr3_aa: CASSSSGSASGATNEKLFF; cdr3_nt: TGTGCCAGCAGTTCTTCCGGGTCGGCATCGGGAGCAACTAATGAAAAACTGTTTTTT
d_call: .; clone_size: .; v_call: TRBV6-5; j_call: TRBJ2-1; cdr3_length: 12; cdr3_aa: CASSYSTNEQFF; cdr3_nt: TGTGCCAGCAGTTACTCGACTAATGAGCAGTTCTTC